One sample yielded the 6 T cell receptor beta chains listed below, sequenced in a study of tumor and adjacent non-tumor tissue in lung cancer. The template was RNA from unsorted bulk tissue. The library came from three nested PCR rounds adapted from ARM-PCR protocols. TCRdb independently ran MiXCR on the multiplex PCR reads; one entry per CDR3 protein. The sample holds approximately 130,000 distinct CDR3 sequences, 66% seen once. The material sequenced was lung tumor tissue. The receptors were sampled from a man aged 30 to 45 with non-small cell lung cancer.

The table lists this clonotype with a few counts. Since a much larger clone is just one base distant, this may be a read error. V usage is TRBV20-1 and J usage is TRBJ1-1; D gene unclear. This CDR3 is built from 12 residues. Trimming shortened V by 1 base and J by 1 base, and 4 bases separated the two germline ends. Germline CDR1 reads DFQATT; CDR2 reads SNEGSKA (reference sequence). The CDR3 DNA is TGCAGTGCTAGAGGCCCGAACACTGAAGCTTTCTTT. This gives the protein CSARGPNTEAFF.

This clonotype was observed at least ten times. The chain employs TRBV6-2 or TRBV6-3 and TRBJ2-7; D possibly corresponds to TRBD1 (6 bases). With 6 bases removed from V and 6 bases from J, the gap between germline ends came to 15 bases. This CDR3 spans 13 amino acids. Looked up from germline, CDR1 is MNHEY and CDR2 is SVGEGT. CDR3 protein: CASSRRTVFEQYF. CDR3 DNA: TGTGCCAGCAGCCGCCGGACAGTCTTCGAGCAGTACTTC.

The CDR3 loop reads CASSRSTGYGYTF. CDR3 coding DNA: TGTGCCAGCAGCCGGTCGACAGGCTATGGCTACACCTTC. The gene calls are TRBV7-3 and TRBJ1-2; a possible D gene is TRBD1 (6 bases). With 5 bases removed from V and 4 bases from J, the gap between germline ends came to 11 bases. Germline assignment: CDR1 SGHTA and CDR2 FQGTGA. The CDR3 loop spans 13 amino acids.

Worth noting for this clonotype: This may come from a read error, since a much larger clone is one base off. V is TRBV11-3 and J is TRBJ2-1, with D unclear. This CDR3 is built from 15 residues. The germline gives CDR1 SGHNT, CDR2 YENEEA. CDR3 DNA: TGTGCCAGCAGCTTAGACCTAACGGGTTACATTGAGCAGTTCTTC. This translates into CASSLDLTGYIEQFF.

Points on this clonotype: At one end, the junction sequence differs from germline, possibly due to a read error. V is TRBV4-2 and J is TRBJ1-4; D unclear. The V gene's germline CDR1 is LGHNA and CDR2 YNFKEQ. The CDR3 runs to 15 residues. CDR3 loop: CASGQERGTNEKLFF. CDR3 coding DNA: TGTGCCAGCGGCCAAGAGCGGGGAACTAATGAAAAACTGTTTTTT.

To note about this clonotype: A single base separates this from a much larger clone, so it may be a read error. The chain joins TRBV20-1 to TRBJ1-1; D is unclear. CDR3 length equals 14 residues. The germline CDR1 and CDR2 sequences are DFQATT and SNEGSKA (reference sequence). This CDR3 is CSASVGHTNTETFF. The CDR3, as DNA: TGCAGTGCTAGTGTCGGGCACACTAACACTGAAACTTTCTTT.